This T cell receptor beta chain was sequenced for a study of shared clonotypes between healthy human individuals (TCRdb year 2020). Study-level background: The cohort comprised two women and a few men aged 18 to 49 years. For each donor, CD4 naive and CD4 memory were each run on three plates, CD8 naive on two plates, and CD8 memory on one plate. To estimate repertoire size and how much clonotype sharing occurs between individuals, the study deeply sequenced the blood TCR repertoires of roughly 5 healthy adults. Libraries were prepared and TCR repertoires were sequenced by different laboratories using diverse techniques, in order to increase sequencing depth and limit assay-specific biases. Leukapheresis yielded between about 0.8 and 8.9 billion PBMCs per donor.

Details on this clone: What antigen it recognizes has not been identified. No quality values exist for individual bases; no much larger clone is one base distant.

The donors were healthy, HIV-negative adults with no recently reported acute infections or vaccinations. All donors were Caucasian adults living in Nashville, Tennessee, USA. Magnetic negative selection was used to enrich CD4+ T cells, after which naive cells were positively selected on CD45RA and the negative fraction became the memory subset. Blood was obtained by leukapheresis, after which PBMCs were separated by Ficoll-Histopaque density gradient centrifugation and cryopreserved in liquid nitrogen vapor phase. Analytical flow cytometry was used to check the purity and quantity of each magnetically sorted T cell population. Genomic DNA was isolated from each sorted fraction and quantified by UV absorbance on a Nanodrop 2000c. Overall study outcomes, separate from this receptor: Across a few donors, about 5.2% of naive CD4, roughly 3.4% of naive CD8, around 2.1% of memory CD4, and 0.3% to 0.45% of memory CD8 clonotypes were shared. Clonotypes shared by all four sorted-subset donors showed higher generation probabilities than non-shared clonotypes. Because the study included a small number of donors, the genetic and exposure-history diversity represented was limited. Rarefaction of sorted-subset datasets indicated incomplete sequencing despite the large sequencing depth. Sampling was limited to blood, and TCR repertoires in tissue likely differ from TCR repertoires in blood. Larger estimated clonotype richness was generally found for naive subsets than for memory subsets. Based on pairwise subsampling, the degree of clonotype sharing among donors was expected to be affected by sequencing depth.

Using the deep immunoSEQ assay, multiplex PCR amplified TCR CDR3 regions from genomic DNA. Genomic DNA extracted from each cell subset was distributed evenly over all wells of several immunoSEQ 96-well plates, and each plate served as one replicate. Each replicate PCR for sorted subsets received 200 ng genomic DNA, equal to roughly 30,000 T cell genomes. The purified libraries were quantified using a Qubit 3.0 fluorometer, sized with a Bioanalyzer 2100, and then quantified again using the KAPA Library Quantification kit. Every immunoSEQ 96-well plate was sequenced on a separate single-read 150-cycle Illumina NextSeq 550 flow cell. The authors processed their data as follows. The immunoSEQ output contained only junctional sequences without quality scores, so filtering could not match that applied to full-length reads. Sequences were annotated with PyIR, a Python wrapper for IgBLAST v1.9, and V/J genes and CDR3 were assigned using IMGT germline references. Reads with weak V/J assignments (E-value above 1e-6), missing CDR3, stop codons, out-of-frame junctions, or ambiguous translated residues were removed. V3J clonotypes were defined by identical inferred V gene, J gene, and CDR3 amino acid sequence. Percentage overlap between repertoires was computed as shared unique clonotypes divided by the size of the smaller repertoire. RTK rarefaction, the Chao1 estimator, and Recon v2.1 estimates of unobserved clonotypes were used to assess repertoire richness. Generation probabilities for all TCRbeta clonotypes obtained by the gDNA method from four donors were computed using OLGA. The table comes from immuneACCESS by way of TCRdb, which keeps in-frame sequences with V and J called. Part of the clones is missing from these tables; in studies checked, under half for an unresolved V gene and the rest for unknown reasons. Clone size and V and J calls were adopted from that table, with D and trimming inferred from the DNA. The sample table shows more than 2 million clones, and 90% to 96% are seen once. Around 0.13% of the sample is held by the ten biggest clonotypes.

From a lookup of the germline V gene, CDR1 and CDR2 are SGHTA and FQGTGA. The CDR3, cysteine through phenylalanine, is 12 amino acids long. Kept here is only the CDR3 DNA, which spans 36 bases and is read in frame from base 1. Trimming removed 1 base from V and 5 bases from J, leaving 5 bases between the germline ends. The chain employs TRBV7-3 and TRBJ2-5, with no confidently assigned D gene. The receptor's source is a man younger than 35 in good health. Specimen: naive CD4+ T cells sorted from blood. In light of the paper, this sample's cell subset or site label describes: CD45RA+ positively selected. The CDR3 in this case is CASSLILETQYF. The DNA is as follows: TGTGCCAGCAGCTTAATTCTGGAGACCCAGTACTTC.